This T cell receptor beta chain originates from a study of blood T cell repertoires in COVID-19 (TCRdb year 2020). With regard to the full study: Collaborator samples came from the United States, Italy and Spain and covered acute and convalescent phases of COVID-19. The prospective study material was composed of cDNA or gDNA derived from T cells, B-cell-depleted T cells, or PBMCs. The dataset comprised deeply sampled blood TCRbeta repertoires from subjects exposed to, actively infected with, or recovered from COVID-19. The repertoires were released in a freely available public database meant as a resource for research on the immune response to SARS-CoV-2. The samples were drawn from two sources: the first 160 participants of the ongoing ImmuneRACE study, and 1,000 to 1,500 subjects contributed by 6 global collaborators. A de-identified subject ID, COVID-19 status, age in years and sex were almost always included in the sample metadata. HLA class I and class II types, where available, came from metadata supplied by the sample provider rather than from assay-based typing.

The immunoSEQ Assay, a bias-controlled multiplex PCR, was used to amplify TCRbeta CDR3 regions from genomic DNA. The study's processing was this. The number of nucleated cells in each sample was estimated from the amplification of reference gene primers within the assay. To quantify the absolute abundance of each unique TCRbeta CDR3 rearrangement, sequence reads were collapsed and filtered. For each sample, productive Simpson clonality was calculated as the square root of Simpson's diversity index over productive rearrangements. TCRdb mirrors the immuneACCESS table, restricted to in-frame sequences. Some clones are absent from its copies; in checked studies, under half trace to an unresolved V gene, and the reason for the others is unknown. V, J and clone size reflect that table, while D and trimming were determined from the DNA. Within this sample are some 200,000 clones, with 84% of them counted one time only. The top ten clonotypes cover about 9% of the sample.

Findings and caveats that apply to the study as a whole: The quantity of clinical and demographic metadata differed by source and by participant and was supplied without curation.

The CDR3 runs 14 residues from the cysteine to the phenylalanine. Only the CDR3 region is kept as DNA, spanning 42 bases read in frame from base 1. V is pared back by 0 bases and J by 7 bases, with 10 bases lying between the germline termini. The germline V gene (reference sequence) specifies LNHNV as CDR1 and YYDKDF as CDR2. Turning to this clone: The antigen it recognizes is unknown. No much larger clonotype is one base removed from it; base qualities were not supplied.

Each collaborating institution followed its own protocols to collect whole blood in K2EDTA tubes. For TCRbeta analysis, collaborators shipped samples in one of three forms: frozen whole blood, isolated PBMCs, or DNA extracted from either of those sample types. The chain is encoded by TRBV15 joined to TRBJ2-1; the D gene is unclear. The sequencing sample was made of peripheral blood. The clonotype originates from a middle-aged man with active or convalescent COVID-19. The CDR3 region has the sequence CATSRDPGVNEQFF. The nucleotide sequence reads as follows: TGTGCCACCAGCAGAGATCCGGGTGTGAATGAGCAGTTCTTC.